This is a list of T cell receptor beta chains from one sample in a study of blood T cell repertoires in COVID-19. Produced via immunoSEQ multiplex PCR; TCRdb's table is partial and in-frame only. The sample includes 200,000 to 300,000 clones, 70% to 90% seen only once; the top ten take around 3%. The material sequenced was peripheral blood. These receptors came from a young man with active or convalescent COVID-19. Each CDR3 is given with its conserved first and last residue. The D gene is left open where the match is weak.

TRBJ1-6	.	TRBV27	15	CASSQRRGGNSPLHF
TRBJ1-3	.	TRBV28	19	CASSLFSPQTGLSGDTIYF
TRBJ2-1	.	TRBV13	12	CASSLTSEEQFF
TRBJ1-2	.	TRBV4-3	13	CASSQGGLDGYTF
TRBJ2-1	TRBD1	TRBV13	14	CASSWGQGKNEQFF
TRBJ2-7	TRBD1	TRBV5-4	16	CASSVQGGGRSYEQYF
TRBJ2-1	TRBD2	TRBV5-4	15	CASSILAGDYNEQFF
TRBJ2-7	TRBD2	TRBV28	15	CASSLTGLDSYEQYF
TRBJ2-7	.	TRBV21-1	14	CASSGLGLVYEQYF
TRBJ2-1	TRBD2	TRBV7-2	16	CASSLYAGGTWNEQFF
TRBJ2-7	TRBD1	TRBV7-9	15	CASTPLGGEGYEQYF
TRBJ1-6	.	TRBV27	14	CASSIRVGNSPLHF
TRBJ1-6	.	TRBV30	13	CAWSVIVGAPLHF
TRBJ1-5	.	TRBV6-1	17	CASSEERDSLPNQPQHF
TRBJ2-3	TRBD2	TRBV28	18	CASSFIAGGFLSTDTQYF
TRBJ1-2	.	TRBV20-1	12	CSARGDFYGYTF
TRBJ1-6	.	TRBV7-9	13	CASAQGNNSPLHF
TRBJ2-3	.	TRBV9	14	CASSVEYATDTQYF
TRBJ1-1	.	TRBV5-4	16	CASSPSSWRSNTEAFF
TRBJ2-1	TRBD2	TRBV2	17	CASSYQLLAGTNNEQFF
TRBJ2-1	TRBD1	TRBV4-3	18	CASSQEARTGGNLDEQFF
TRBJ1-2	TRBD1	TRBV7-2	16	CASSFGRDRGIYGYTF
TRBJ1-1	TRBD1	TRBV19	14	CASRNPGGNTEAFF
TRBJ2-1	.	TRBV4-2	15	CASSLPGSSYNEQFF
TRBJ2-7	TRBD2	TRBV19	15	CASSMEGLAGHEQYF
TRBJ2-7	.	TRBV6-4	16	CASSDPDRRLLYEQYF
TRBJ1-5	.	TRBV7-9	13	CASSPGGNQPQHF
TRBJ1-4	TRBD1	TRBV28	15	CASSLPTGTGEKLFF
TRBJ1-4	.	TRBV4-3	15	CASSHGLQYNEKLFF
TRBJ1-2	.	TRBV3-1/TRBV3-2	14	CASSQGGTNYGYTF
TRBJ2-3	TRBD2	TRBV27	17	CASSLNSLTSGRDTQYF
TRBJ1-1	.	TRBV9	15	CASSPGDIPNTEAFF
TRBJ1-1	TRBD1	TRBV5-1	14	CASSRGQSDTEAFF
TRBJ2-7	.	TRBV5-1	13	CASSLTGSYEQYF
TRBJ2-1	TRBD2	TRBV2	17	CASSAFWGTSGTNEQFF
TRBJ2-5	.	TRBV29-1	13	CSVEGAGEETQYF
TRBJ2-7	.	TRBV2	14	CASSVSQGSYEQYF
TRBJ1-2	TRBD1	TRBV13	17	CASSNSLQGARGYGYTF